This T cell receptor beta chain was identified in a study of chemoradiotherapy in HPV16-positive cancers. Findings and limits, study-wide: HPV-responsive T-cell expansion during chemoradiotherapy was linked to improved recurrence-free survival in HPV16-positive patients. Only a couple of HPV16-positive patients supplied the functional HPV-specificity definition. Candidate HPV-specific clones and E7-related TCR motifs grew in tumor during treatment.

Concerning this clone itself: The target antigen is unknown.

The table came from immunoSEQ multiplex PCR; TCRdb's copy has only in-frame clones and leaves some out. The table includes about 22,000 clones, just under 95% detected once. The TCR was taken from a human donor with HPV-associated anogenital cancer. Sequenced material: blood, taken from a patient who underwent chemoradiotherapy.

CDR3 bases: TGTGCTAGCCGGGGCGCCGACACCGGGGAGCTGTTTTTT. Translating it yields CASRGADTGELFF. This sequence joins TRBV7-7 and TRBJ2-2, with D perhaps given as TRBD1 or TRBD2 (5 bases each). Germline-derived CDR1 and CDR2 are SSHAT and FNYEAQ (reference sequence). This CDR3 spans 13 amino acids.